This is a list of T cell receptor beta chains from one sample in a study of shared clonotypes between healthy human individuals. The assay was immunoSEQ multiplex PCR, and TCRdb's table has in-frame clones only and misses some. This sample has more than 400,000 clones, with roughly 80% found just once. The material sequenced was PBMCs. Receptor source: a woman in her thirties or forties in good health. Some clones in this sample may be carry-over from other donors' samples. The CDR3 runs from the conserved cysteine through the conserved F or W. A D gene is named only where the DNA matches it firmly. For some rows the clone size is stated as once, few or many, or as a class when expanded; others skip it.

cdr3_nt | cdr3_aa | clone_size | v_call | d_call | j_call
TGTGCCAGCAGCTTAAGCAGATCTCCTCGCGAGCAGTACTTC | CASSLSRSPREQYF | NA | TRBV7-9 | NA | TRBJ2-7
TGCGCCAGCAGCTTGGACCCCTCGGGACAGTCCGGCATTCAGTACTTC | CASSLDPSGQSGIQYF | NA | TRBV5-1 | TRBD1 | TRBJ2-4
TGTGCCAGCTCACCACGGGTTCTTGGGGAGACGATCACTGAAGCTTTCTTT | CASSPRVLGETITEAFF | many | TRBV18 | NA | TRBJ1-1
TGTGCCAGCAGCTCCCACCGGGACGGTGGAAATCAGCCCCAGCATTTT | CASSSHRDGGNQPQHF | once | TRBV5-8 | NA | TRBJ1-5
TGTGCCAGCAGCCAAATTTCCTACGAGCAGTACTTC | CASSQISYEQYF | NA | TRBV14 | NA | TRBJ2-7
TGTGCCAGCTCACCCCCCTTCGGGAGGGCCTACAATGAGCAGTTCTTC | CASSPPFGRAYNEQFF | NA | TRBV18 | TRBD2 | TRBJ2-1
TGTGCCAGCTCCCCGGGACTAGCGGGGTACAATGAGCAGTTCTTC | CASSPGLAGYNEQFF | NA | TRBV18 | TRBD2 | TRBJ2-1
TGTGCCTGGAGGGGACAAGGGGGGCAGAGCGAGCAGTACTTC | CAWRGQGGQSEQYF | once | TRBV30 | NA | TRBJ2-7
TGTGCCAGCAGCGTTAGCGGGAGGAGGGAGACCCAGTACTTC | CASSVSGRRETQYF | NA | TRBV9 | TRBD2 | TRBJ2-5
TGTGCCAGCAGTGACGGGGGGTACTCCTCCTACAATGAGCAGTTCTTC | CASSDGGYSSYNEQFF | few | TRBV6-4 | NA | TRBJ2-1
TGTGCCAGCAGTTTATCCACTGGACAGGTACCTGAAGCTTTCTTT | CASSLSTGQVPEAFF | NA | TRBV28 | TRBD1 | TRBJ1-1
TGTGCCAGCAGCTTAATCCGGGGGAGCTCCTACAATGAGCAGTTCTTC | CASSLIRGSSYNEQFF | NA | TRBV7-9 | NA | TRBJ2-1
TGTGCCAGCAGCCCCAGCTCTGGGGCCAACGTCCTGACTTTC | CASSPSSGANVLTF | NA | TRBV7-9 | NA | TRBJ2-6
TGTGCCAGCAGTGAAGGAAGGACCTACAATGAGCAGTTCTTC | CASSEGRTYNEQFF | NA | TRBV2 | NA | TRBJ2-1
TGTGCCAGCAGCTTAGCGACAAGCTCCTACGAGCAGTACTTC | CASSLATSSYEQYF | NA | TRBV7-2 | NA | TRBJ2-7
TGTGCCAGCAGCTTAGGGGGTGTCGATGAGCAGTTCTTC | CASSLGGVDEQFF | once | TRBV11-3 | NA | TRBJ2-1
TGTGCCAGCAGCCCATCCCGGGATAGGGGGACCTATGGCTACACCTTC | CASSPSRDRGTYGYTF | NA | TRBV4-2 | NA | TRBJ1-2
TGTGCCAGCAGTCCCCAGGACGGTCTGTCCTACGAGCAGTACTTC | CASSPQDGLSYEQYF | many | TRBV27 | NA | TRBJ2-7
TGCGCCAGCAGCTTGCGTTCGGGGACCGAGCAGTACTTC | CASSLRSGTEQYF | NA | TRBV5-1 | NA | TRBJ2-7
TGCGCCAGCAGCTTGGTCGTGGGCTACGAGCAGTACTTC | CASSLVVGYEQYF | NA | TRBV5-1 | NA | TRBJ2-7
TGTGCCAGCAGTTTCAGGGGCAGACAGGGTCAGCCCCAGCATTTT | CASSFRGRQGQPQHF | NA | TRBV28 | TRBD1 | TRBJ1-5
TGCGCCAGCAGCTTGAGCTCAGCGGCTTACACTGAAGCTTTCTTT | CASSLSSAAYTEAFF | NA | TRBV5-1 | NA | TRBJ1-1
TGTGCCAGCAGCTTGGGGCTAGGAGGCACAGATACGCAGTATTTT | CASSLGLGGTDTQYF | once | TRBV11-2 | NA | TRBJ2-3
TGTGCACTCAGCGGACAGTTGAGCTCTGGGGCCAACGTCCTGACTTTC | CALSGQLSSGANVLTF | NA | TRBV18 | NA | TRBJ2-6
TGCAGCGTTGAAGTACAGGCAACGGGGGAGCAGTACTTC | CSVEVQATGEQYF | NA | TRBV29-1 | NA | TRBJ2-7
TGTGCCAGCTCACCCGCTTCCAGCACAGATACGCAGTATTTT | CASSPASSTDTQYF | NA | TRBV18 | NA | TRBJ2-3
TGTGCCAGCAGCTTCCAACTAGCGGGAGAATCTGGGGCCAACGTCCTGACTTTC | CASSFQLAGESGANVLTF | NA | TRBV7-8 | TRBD2 | TRBJ2-6
TGTGCCAGCAGCCAGGACAGCGGTGGGACCCAGTACTTC | CASSQDSGGTQYF | NA | TRBV7-8 | NA | TRBJ2-5
TGCAGCGCCCGGACAGGGTTCTCCTACGAGCAGTACTTC | CSARTGFSYEQYF | NA | TRBV29-1 | TRBD1 | TRBJ2-7
TGTGCCAGCAGCTCGCCGGGACAGGGCTATGGAAACACCATATATTTT | CASSSPGQGYGNTIYF | NA | TRBV11-2 | TRBD1 | TRBJ1-3
TGTGCCAGCAGTTCGAGACTAGCGCAATCCTACAATGAGCAGTTCTTC | CASSSRLAQSYNEQFF | few | TRBV7-9 | TRBD2 | TRBJ2-1
TGTGCCAGCAGCCTCTCGACTAGCGGGAGCTCCTACGAGCAGTACTTC | CASSLSTSGSSYEQYF | NA | TRBV4-2 | TRBD2 | TRBJ2-7
TGTGCCAGCAGCTTGGCCGGTTCCACAGATACGCAGTATTTT | CASSLAGSTDTQYF | NA | TRBV7-6 | NA | TRBJ2-3
TGTGCCAGCAGGTCCTACGAGCAGTTTCTAGTCGGGTACTTC | CASRSYEQFLVGYF | NA | TRBV6-5 | NA | TRBJ2-7
TGTGCCAGCAGCTTCCTAGCGGGAGCAAACGGGGAGCTGTTTTTT | CASSFLAGANGELFF | NA | TRBV7-7 | TRBD2 | TRBJ2-2
TGTGCCACCAGCAGAGGTATAGCGGGAGAAGCAGATACGCAGTATTTT | CATSRGIAGEADTQYF | NA | TRBV15 | TRBD2 | TRBJ2-3
TGTGCCTGGAGTGTACTGACGGATACGCAGTATTTT | CAWSVLTDTQYF | NA | TRBV30 | NA | TRBJ2-3
TGTGCCAGCAGCTTCGTGGAAAACAATGAGCAGTTCTTC | CASSFVENNEQFF | NA | TRBV7-3 | NA | TRBJ2-1